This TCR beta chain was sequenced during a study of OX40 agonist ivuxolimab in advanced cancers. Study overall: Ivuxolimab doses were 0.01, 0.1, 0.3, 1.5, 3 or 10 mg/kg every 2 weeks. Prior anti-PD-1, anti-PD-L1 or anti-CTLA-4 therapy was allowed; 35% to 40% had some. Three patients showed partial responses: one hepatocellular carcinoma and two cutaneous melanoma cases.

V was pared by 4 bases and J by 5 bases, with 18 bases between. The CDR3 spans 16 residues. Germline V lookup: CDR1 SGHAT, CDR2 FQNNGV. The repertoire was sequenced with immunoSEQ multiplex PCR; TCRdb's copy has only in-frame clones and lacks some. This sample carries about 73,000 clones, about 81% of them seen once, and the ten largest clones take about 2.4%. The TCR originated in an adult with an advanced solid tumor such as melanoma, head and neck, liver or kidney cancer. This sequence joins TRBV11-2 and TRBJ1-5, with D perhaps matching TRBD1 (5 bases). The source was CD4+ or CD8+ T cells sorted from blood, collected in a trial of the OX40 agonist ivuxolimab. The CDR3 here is CASSYGAGRGDQPQHF. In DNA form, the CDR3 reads TGTGCCAGCAGCTACGGAGCGGGGAGAGGGGATCAGCCCCAGCATTTT.